Listed here is a single TCR beta chain. Assay used: immunoSEQ multiplex PCR; TCRdb lists only in-frame clones, some missing. Of some 760,000 clones listed, roughly 88% are singletons. The data derive from a study of shared T cell receptors in the human thymus. V was clipped by 3 bases and J by 6 bases, with 25 bases between them. Germline values: CDR1 MDHEN, CDR2 SYDVKM. The CDR3 totals 18 residues. This sample also appeared in a second study, on human thymus T cells. From that report: Thymic tissue was derived from resections collected during corrective heart surgery. Apparent bias marked the V and J gene usage of thymic and blood repertoires. Unrelated individuals had highly overlapping thymic repertoires, as reported in related research.

The material sequenced was thymocytes. The rearrangement uses TRBV28 and TRBJ2-3, with D maybe TRBD2 (6 bases). The TCR was taken from a girl under two years old with a congenital heart defect. The CDR3 DNA is TGTGCCAGCAGTTTGGCTCCCCGGGGACTTCCGCTTACGGATACGCAGTATTTT. Amino acids: CASSLAPRGLPLTDTQYF.